These 14 T cell receptor beta chains were all obtained from the same sample, sequenced in a study of blood T cell repertoires in COVID-19. Only in-frame clones appear in the TCRdb table, and some are missing; sequencing was by immunoSEQ multiplex PCR. The table shows fewer than 250,000 clones, with approximately 79% occurring only once. Specimen: peripheral blood. Receptors were obtained from a woman aged 45-65 years with acute or convalescent COVID-19.

The chain recombines TRBV7-9 with TRBJ2-7; 8 bases match TRBD2. V shed 1 base, J shed 4 bases, and the junction held 9 bases outside the gene matches. This CDR3 comprises 16 residues. Germline CDR1 is SEHNR and CDR2 is FQNEAQ (reference sequence). This CDR3 reads CASSLGYREGRYEQYF. CDR3 DNA sequence: TGTGCCAGCAGCTTAGGTTACCGGGAGGGCCGATACGAGCAGTACTTC.

The V and J genes are TRBV6-1 and TRBJ1-4, with TRBD1 matching 8 bases. The CDR3 loop spans 14 amino acids. V shed 3 bases, J shed 8 bases, and the junction held 5 bases outside the gene matches. Germline assignment: CDR1 MNHNS and CDR2 SASEGT. CDR3 coding DNA: TGTGCCAGCAGTGACGGGACAGGCGACGAAAAACTGTTTTTT. This gives the protein CASSDGTGDEKLFF.

The chain joins TRBV6-5 to TRBJ1-1, with 9 nucleotides matching TRBD1. The CDR3 is 15 amino acids. Trimming removed 7 bases from V and 4 bases from J; junction bases left unmatched: 10. CDR1 is MNHEY and CDR2 is SVGAGI in the germline V gene. The CDR3 DNA reads TGTGCCAGCATCAGAGGGACAGGGTATGGCACTGAAGCTTTCTTT. This sequence encodes CASIRGTGYGTEAFF.

The CDR3: CASRVVTGELFF. The DNA for the CDR3 is TGTGCCAGCAGGGTAGTCACCGGGGAGCTGTTTTTT. This chain links TRBV12-3 or TRBV12-4 with TRBJ2-2; D remains unclear. V dropped 6 bases and J dropped 4 bases, with 6 bases sitting between them. This CDR3 is built from 12 residues.

The rearrangement joins TRBV9 to TRBJ2-7; TRBD2 agrees at 15 bases. Trimming cost V 0 bases and J 6 bases; bases outside gene matches: 4. CDR1 is SGDLS and CDR2 is YYNGEE in the germline V gene. The length of the CDR3 is 16 residues. The CDR3: CASSVGGLAGGGEQYF. CDR3 bases: TGTGCCAGCAGCGTAGGGGGACTAGCGGGAGGAGGCGAGCAGTACTTC.

The chain carries TRBV27 and TRBJ2-7, with 8 nucleotides matching TRBD2. This CDR3 region has 14 residues. Germline CDR1 and CDR2: MNHEY and SMNVEV (reference sequence). The V and J ends lost 8 bases and 4 bases, in that order; junction bases with no gene match: 10. CDR3 residues: CASSRSGSSYEQYF. The CDR3 coding sequence is TGTGCCAGCTCCCGCAGCGGGAGCTCTTACGAGCAGTACTTC.

The chain joins TRBV15 to TRBJ2-5; TRBD1 matches at 7 bases. The germline V gene has CDR1 LNHNV and CDR2 YYDKDF (reference sequence). Unmatched junction bases numbered 9, after V lost 0 bases and J lost 14 bases. CDR3 length: 13 residues. CDR3 nucleotides: TGTGCCACCAGCAGAGATTCGACAGGGTCGGTATACTTC. The encoded protein is CATSRDSTGSVYF.

The chain joins TRBV6-5 to TRBJ2-1; D is perhaps TRBD2 (5 bases). CDR1 is MNHEY, CDR2 SVGAGI, per germline. This CDR3 spans 15 amino acids. Between the trimmed V and J ends, which lost 5 bases and 0 bases, there was a span of 11 bases. CDR3 protein: CASSLSGSSYNEQFF. The CDR3 region has the DNA TGTGCCAGCAGTCTGTCGGGGAGCTCCTACAATGAGCAGTTCTTC.

This chain links TRBV4-3 with TRBJ2-2, with TRBD1 matching over 10 bases. In germline, CDR1 is LGHNA, CDR2 YSLEER. There are 16 residues in the CDR3. J was trimmed by 6 bases and V by 3 bases; bases with no gene match: 7. The CDR3 nucleotides are TGCGCCAGCAGCCACCCGGACAGGGGGAAGTCCGGGGAGCTGTTTTTT. Translation: CASSHPDRGKSGELFF.

The chain employs TRBV9 and TRBJ2-7; 7 bases agree with TRBD2. The CDR3 runs 17 residues. Trimming took 5 bases from V and 0 from J; bases not matched to a gene: 14. CDR1 SGDLS and CDR2 YYNGEE come from the germline V gene. In DNA, the CDR3 is TGTGCCAGCAGTCCTGGGCTAACAAGCGGGGCCTCCTACGAGCAGTACTTC. It codes for CASSPGLTSGASYEQYF.

This clone appeared a single time. This chain connects TRBV13 to TRBJ2-7, with D possibly TRBD2 on 5 matching bases. Germline CDR1 is PRHDT and CDR2 is FYEKMQ (reference sequence). Between the trimmed V and J ends, which lost 3 bases and 3 bases, there was a span of 9 bases. CDR3 length equals 13 residues. CDR3 protein: CASSLTGFYEQYF. CDR3 in DNA: TGTGCCAGCAGCTTGACGGGATTCTACGAGCAGTACTTC.

This rearrangement joins TRBV29-1 to TRBJ1-4; 7 bases agree with TRBD1. This CDR3 contains 14 residues. Trimming cost V 2 bases and J 6 bases; bases outside gene matches: 6. Germline CDR1 is SQVTM and CDR2 is ANQGSEA. CDR3 coding DNA: TGCAGCGTTGAAATCACAGGGGAAGATGAAAAACTGTTTTTT. Protein sequence: CSVEITGEDEKLFF.

The chain uses TRBV30 and TRBJ1-4; D ambiguous. Germline V gene lookup returns CDR1 GTSNPN and CDR2 SVGIG (reference sequence). Trimming removed 2 bases at V and 7 bases at J, with 5 bases between. The CDR3 runs 11 residues. The CDR3 region has the DNA TGTGCCTGGAGTTCGTCTGAAAAACTGTTTTTT. Protein product: CAWSSSEKLFF. Combining the CDR3 with reference TRBV30 and TRBJ1-4 gives the whole variable domain SQTIHQWPATLVQPVGSPLSLECTVEGTSNPNLYWYRQAAGRGLQLLFYSVGIGQISSEVPQNLSASRPQDRQFILSSKKLLLSDSGFYLCAWSSSEKLFFGSGTQLSVL.

V gene TRBV9 combines with J gene TRBJ1-6; D uncertain. Germline assignment: CDR1 SGDLS and CDR2 YYNGEE. CDR3 length: 15 residues. V was trimmed by 1 base and J by 7 bases, leaving 12 bases between them. Written as DNA, the CDR3 is TGTGCCAGCAGCGTACTCGGAGACGGAAATTCACCCCTCCACTTT. Encoded protein: CASSVLGDGNSPLHF.